The 18 T cell receptor beta chains below were found in one sample sequenced in a study of tumor-infiltrating lymphocytes in primary liver carcinoma. A constant-region primer served to make TCR beta cDNA from about 500 ng total RNA. Slightly modified ARM-PCR with three nested multiplex PCR rounds yielded TCR beta libraries. Researchers ran the first two PCR rounds for roughly 11 cycles each with TRBV1-TRBV30 forward primers and a C-beta reverse primer. Each CDR3 protein gets one entry after TCRdb re-called the multiplex PCR reads with MiXCR. The table lists roughly 120,000 distinct CDR3 sequences, less than 80% of them singletons, with roughly 8.8% in the top ten. Co-extracting RNA and DNA was done with roughly 17-32 mg of unsorted bulk tissue as input. The sequencing sample was made of liver tumor tissue from sampling region 1. As for subset: tumor region T1, superior pole. The receptors derive from a woman in her sixties or seventies with primary liver carcinoma and hepatitis B virus infection.

As concerns this clonotype: A much bigger clone sits one base away, suggesting this may be a read error. This rearrangement joins TRBV5-6 to TRBJ2-7; 8 bases fit TRBD2. With 2 bases clipped from V and 6 bases from J, the junction kept 19 bases outside the gene matches. CDR3 length: 18 residues. Looked up from germline, CDR1 is SGHDT and CDR2 is YYEEEE. This chain's CDR3 is CASSFRVAGGTKNCEQYF. The CDR3 DNA reads TGTGCCAGCAGCTTCAGGGTGGCGGGAGGAACCAAAAACTGCGAGCAGTACTTC.

Regarding this clonotype: This could be a read error, since a much larger clone is one nucleotide away. The chain combines TRBV4-1 with TRBJ1-5; 9 bases are shared with TRBD1. The CDR3 loop spans 16 amino acids. Losses at the gene ends were 3 bases for V and 5 bases for J; bases not matched to a gene: 8. Germline V gives CDR1 MGHRA, CDR2 YSYEKL. The CDR3 DNA reads as TGCGCCAGCAGCCATTCGGACAGGGGAAGGGATCAGCCCCAGCATTTT. This codes for CASSHSDRGRDQPQHF.

This clonotype is a singleton in its sample. The junction departs from the called germline gene at one end, perhaps through a read error. The chain links TRBV11-2 to TRBJ2-1; 11 bases are a match to TRBD2. The CDR3 covers 17 residues. The germline V gene encodes CDR1 SGHAT and CDR2 FQNNGV. CDR3 sequence: CASSSRLVAGGPNERFF. The CDR3 DNA is TGTGCCAGTAGCTCACGTCTGGTAGCGGGAGGGCCGAATGAGCGGTTCTTC.

This clonotype appeared a single time. The conserved phenylalanine or tryptophan is not found at the CDR3 terminus, so this likely reflects a read error. In nucleotides, the CDR3 is TGCAGCGTCACGGGGCACTACGGCGGGGAGCTGTTTTCT. Amino acids: CSVTGHYGGELFS. This rearrangement joins TRBV29-1 to TRBJ2-2; D is tentatively TRBD1 or TRBD2 (5 bases each). V was trimmed by 6 bases and J by 7 bases, leaving 15 bases between them. This CDR3 spans 13 amino acids. Germline CDR1 and CDR2: SQVTM and ANQGSEA.

Concerning this clonotype itself: Given a much more abundant clone one base away, this may be a read error. This chain joins TRBV6-2 or TRBV6-3 and TRBJ2-6; D possibly corresponds to TRBD2 (5 bases). This CDR3 comprises 16 residues. Germline V gene sequence: CDR1 MNHEY, CDR2 SVGEGT. The CDR3 spells CASNYLGDSGANVLTF. The CDR3 nucleotides read TGTGCCAGCAATTACCTCGGGGACTCTGGGGCCAACGTCCTGACTTTC.

This clonotype was detected only a few times. The junction does not match germline at one end; this may be a read error. This CDR3 reads CASKGTGEFHF. For the CDR3, the DNA is TGTGCCAGCAAAGGGACAGGGGAATTCCACTTC. The rearrangement joins TRBV2 to TRBJ1-2; 10 bases are a match to TRBD1. Germline loops: CDR1 SNHLY, CDR2 FYNNEI. The CDR3 totals 11 residues.

This clonotype was observed many times. The chain recombines TRBV6-5 with TRBJ1-2, with D possibly TRBD1 on 5 matching bases. The CDR3 has 13 amino acids. From germline, CDR1 is MNHEY and CDR2 SVGAGI. The V gene lost 2 bases and the J gene lost 3 bases, with 7 bases spanning the gap. The CDR3 DNA reads as TGTGCCAGCAGTTACGGGGGGGACTATGGCTACACCTTC. The encoded protein is CASSYGGDYGYTF.

The chain links TRBV6-5 to TRBJ2-1, with D unresolved. V dropped 6 bases and J dropped 3 bases, with 9 bases sitting between them. The V gene's germline CDR1 is MNHEY and CDR2 SVGAGI. CDR3 size: 13 residues. CDR3 sequence: CASSPSDYNEQFF. CDR3 sequence (DNA): TGTGCCAGCAGCCCCAGCGACTACAATGAGCAGTTCTTC.

Regarding this clonotype: At one end, the junction sequence differs from germline, possibly due to a read error. This chain links TRBV10-3 with TRBJ1-5, with D hard to call. Germline V gives CDR1 ENHRY, CDR2 SYGVKD. This CDR3 region has 15 residues. The CDR3 coding sequence is TGTGCCATCGGTGAAGCAGGTGTCAGCAATGAGCCCCAGCATTTT. Amino acids: CAIGEAGVSNEPQHF.

Only a few counts were recorded for this clonotype. This chain links TRBV7-9 with TRBJ2-7, with 8 bases lining up with TRBD1. The trim removed 4 bases at V and 7 bases at J, leaving 9 bases unmatched. The length of the CDR3 is 14 residues. Germline-derived CDR1 and CDR2 are SEHNR and FQNEAQ (reference sequence). For the CDR3, the DNA is TGTGCCAGCAGCTCTCGACAGGGGCTTAGGGAGCAGTACTTC. Encoded protein: CASSSRQGLREQYF.

The chain uses TRBV28 and TRBJ1-6; weak D call: TRBD1 (5 bases). Germline assignment: CDR1 MDHEN and CDR2 SYDVKM. The CDR3 spans 11 residues. The ends were cut back, 8 bases at V and 7 bases at J, with 6 bases in the middle. The CDR3 here is CASGGNSPLHF. In DNA form, the CDR3 reads TGTGCCAGCGGGGGGAATTCACCCCTCCACTTT.

Comment on this clonotype: With a much larger clone just one base away, this may be a read error. V usage is TRBV28 and J usage is TRBJ1-4, with D possibly being TRBD1 (5 bases). The germline CDR1 and CDR2 sequences are MDHEN and SYDVKM. This CDR3 contains 18 residues. The CDR3 protein is CASNLFHSLGTVNEKLFF. DNA for the CDR3: TGTGCCAGCAATTTATTCCATTCTCTCGGGACGGTAAATGAAAAACTGTTTTTT.

About this clonotype itself: The CDR3 end shows no conserved phenylalanine or tryptophan, and so a read error is likely. V and J are TRBV5-8 and TRBJ1-5, with D perhaps matching TRBD1 or TRBD2 (5 bases each). TRBJ2-3 explains the end of the DNA better; the J call may be wrong. Germline values: CDR1 SGHTS, CDR2 YDEGEE. The CDR3 runs 13 residues. CDR3 nucleotides: TGTGCCAGCAGCTCGGGGCTAAATCAGCCCCAGTATTCT. It codes for CASSSGLNQPQYS.

The chain carries TRBV28 and TRBJ2-3, with 11 bases lining up with TRBD2. The length of the CDR3 is 16 residues. Germline V gene lookup returns CDR1 MDHEN and CDR2 SYDVKM. J was trimmed by 2 bases and V by 9 bases; bases with no gene match: 10. The CDR3 region has the DNA TGTGCCAGTGCCGGAATGGGACTAGCGGACACAGATACGCAGTATTTT. It encodes CASAGMGLADTDTQYF. The full variable domain, with the rest looked up from reference TRBV28 and TRBJ2-3, is DVKVTQSSRYLVKRTGEKVFLECVQDMDHENMFWYRQDPGLGLRLIYFSYDVKMKEKGDIPEGYSVSREKKERFSLILESASTNQTSMYLCASAGMGLADTDTQYFGPGTRLTVL.

This clonotype has only one observation. CDR3 region: CASSPAGGKSEQFF. Here the CDR3 DNA reads TGTGCCAGCAGCCCGGCAGGGGGGAAGAGTGAGCAGTTCTTC. The chain employs TRBV7-9 and TRBJ2-1, with D possibly TRBD1 on 7 matching bases. Germline values: CDR1 SEHNR, CDR2 FQNEAQ (reference sequence). Trimming pared 5 bases from V and 9 bases from J, leaving 17 bases between. The length of the CDR3 is 14 residues.

This clonotype was counted a single time. Here the CDR3 omits its conserved ending phenylalanine or tryptophan, so a read error is the likely source. This sequence joins TRBV11-2 and TRBJ2-2; D uncertain. V was clipped by 0 bases and J by 9 bases, with 8 bases between them. Germline values: CDR1 SGHAT, CDR2 FQNNGV. The CDR3 is 13 amino acids. CDR3 amino acids: CASSLDTTWELFY. CDR3 DNA sequence: TGTGCCAGCAGCTTAGATACGACTTGGGAGCTGTTTTAT.

A note on this clonotype: Likely a read error: the CDR3 ends without its conserved phenylalanine or tryptophan. V gene TRBV5-1 combines with J gene TRBJ2-1, with a tentative D call TRBD1 (6 bases). V was shortened by 6 bases and J by 0 bases, with 7 bases between the two germline ends. Germline CDR1 SGHRS, CDR2 YFSETQ. The length of the CDR3 is 13 residues. The CDR3 region is CASNRASYNEQFI. The CDR3 DNA sequence: TGCGCCAGCAACAGGGCCTCCTACAATGAGCAGTTCATC.

This clonotype has ten or more counts. The chain uses TRBV7-8 and TRBJ2-1, with TRBD2 identical over 7 bases. The V segment lost 7 bases and the J segment 8 bases; nucleotides outside the gene matches: 11. The CDR3 is 14 amino acids. CDR1 and CDR2 from the germline V gene are SGHVS and FQNEAQ. DNA of the CDR3: TGTGCCAGCAACCTTCTGGGGAGGGACTATGAGCAGTTCTTC. Protein product: CASNLLGRDYEQFF.